This T cell receptor beta chain is from a study of CD8+ T cells in alopecia areata. This CDR3 is 12 amino acids long. Treatment meaning: oral pan-JAK inhibitor, 5-10 mg twice daily. Lesional scalp punch biopsies and peripheral blood came from alopecia areata patients. RNA was isolated and reverse transcribed to cDNA, the sequencing template. Some clones are missing from TCRdb's copy, which holds only in-frame ones; the method was immunoSEQ multiplex PCR. The sample records 100,000 to 140,000 clones, roughly 84% being singletons. This chain joins TRBV21-1 and TRBJ1-5. TRBV21-1 is flagged as a pseudogene. The receptor was derived from a human donor with alopecia areata. This specimen was CD8+ T cells sorted from blood, taken at week 24, from a patient treated with tofacitinib. The CDR3 region has the DNA TGTGCCAGCACCCAACCCCCCCAGCCCCAGCATTTT. Residues: CASTQPPQPQHF.